This is a list of T cell receptor beta chains from one sample in a study of T cell responses to AZD1222 COVID-19 vaccine. Here immunoSEQ multiplex PCR was the method, and the copy in TCRdb shows in-frame clones only, minus some. This sample yields about 30,000 clones, of which over 90% are seen a single time; over 8% belongs to the top ten. The material sequenced was peripheral blood, taken on day 0 of AZD1222 vaccination. The receptors stem from an adult in good health. Each CDR3 is given with its conserved first and last residue. The D gene is left open where the match is weak. For some rows the clone size is stated as once, few or many, or as a class when expanded; others skip it.

j_call d_call v_call clone_size cdr3_aa cdr3_nt
TRBJ1-2 TRBD1 TRBV18 NA CASSPGQGAEGYTF TGTGCCAGCTCGCCAGGACAGGGGGCAGAGGGCTACACCTTC
TRBJ2-7 TRBD2 TRBV6-5 once CASSSSGGEQYF TGTGCCAGCAGTTCTAGCGGGGGAGAGCAGTACTTC
TRBJ2-3 NA TRBV9 NA CASSVTGVSTDTQYF TGTGCCAGCAGCGTAACGGGGGTTAGCACAGATACGCAGTATTTT
TRBJ2-7 NA TRBV7-8 once CASSLGGRRRGDEQYF TGTGCCAGCAGCTTAGGAGGGCGGCGTCGGGGCGACGAGCAGTACTTC
TRBJ1-2 NA TRBV4-3 NA CASSPEAGLGIGGYTF TGCGCCAGCAGCCCAGAGGCCGGGTTGGGGATTGGAGGCTACACCTTC
TRBJ2-3 TRBD2 TRBV6-2/TRBV6-3 NA CASSYGGLSSTDTQYF TGTGCCAGCAGTTACGGGGGACTATCAAGCACAGATACGCAGTATTTT
TRBJ1-5 NA TRBV3-1/TRBV3-2 once CASGETWSNQPQHF TGTGCCAGCGGCGAAACGTGGAGCAATCAGCCCCAGCATTTT
TRBJ1-3 NA TRBV19 NA CASSKQDSGNTIYF TGTGCCAGTAGCAAACAGGATTCTGGAAACACCATATATTTT
TRBJ2-7 NA TRBV12-3/TRBV12-4 NA CASSLARIDEQYF TGTGCCAGCAGTTTAGCGCGGATCGACGAGCAGTACTTC
TRBJ2-2 NA TRBV15 once CATSTVLALTNTGELFF TGTGCCACCAGCACAGTGTTAGCGTTGACGAACACCGGGGAGCTGTTTTTT
TRBJ2-3 NA TRBV5-5 once CASSLPRVETDTQYF TGTGCCAGCAGCTTGCCCAGGGTGGAGACAGATACGCAGTATTTT
TRBJ1-2 TRBD1 TRBV6-4 NA CASSEVGTGSLSGYTF TGTGCCAGCAGTGAAGTAGGGACAGGTTCGCTCTCTGGCTACACCTTC
TRBJ1-4 NA TRBV10-1 NA CASNGRHLWELFF TGCGCCAGCAATGGGCGACACCTGTGGGAACTGTTTTTT
TRBJ2-1 TRBD2 TRBV30 NA CAWSTLAGAYNEQFF TGTGCCTGGAGTACCCTGGCGGGGGCCTACAATGAGCAGTTCTTC
TRBJ2-2 NA TRBV2 NA CASSATPNTGELFF TGTGCCAGCAGTGCAACACCGAACACCGGGGAGCTGTTTTTT
TRBJ1-2 TRBD1 TRBV28 NA CASSLRAGGGRNYGYTF TGTGCCAGCAGTTTGCGGGCAGGGGGCGGGAGGAACTATGGCTACACCTTC
TRBJ2-5 TRBD2 TRBV15 NA CATSRGGASGETQYF TGTGCCACCAGCAGAGGCGGAGCTAGCGGAGAGACCCAGTACTTC
TRBJ2-2 TRBD2 TRBV20-1 NA CSASTSGSTGELFF TGCAGTGCTAGTACTAGCGGGAGCACCGGGGAGCTGTTTTTT
TRBJ1-4 TRBD1 TRBV5-8 NA CASSLAGQGARNEKLFF TGTGCCAGCAGCTTGGCAGGACAGGGGGCAAGGAATGAAAAACTGTTTTTT
TRBJ2-1 TRBD2 TRBV5-1 NA CASSLRLAGGPYNEQFF TGCGCCAGCAGCTTACGGCTAGCGGGGGGACCTTACAATGAGCAGTTCTTC
TRBJ2-7 NA TRBV11-2 NA CASSLGRGVSYEQYF TGTGCCAGCAGCTTAGGAAGGGGGGTTTCCTACGAGCAGTACTTC
TRBJ1-3 NA TRBV5-4 NA CASSTGQENTIYF TGTGCCAGCAGCACGGGACAAGAAAACACCATATATTTT
TRBJ1-2 NA TRBV6-2/TRBV6-3 NA CASSYSELPNYGYTF TGTGCCAGCAGTTACTCAGAGTTACCTAACTATGGCTACACCTTC